This T cell receptor beta chain originates from a study of tumor-infiltrating lymphocytes in primary liver carcinoma. Study-wide points: Left bulk and unsorted, the samples did not allow CD4+ and CD8+ repertoires to be compared.

TCR beta cDNA was prepared out of approximately 500 ng total RNA by means of a constant-region primer. Three nested multiplex PCR rounds of slightly modified ARM-PCR generated TCR beta libraries. The study ran its first two PCR rounds for roughly 10 cycles each, using TRBV1-TRBV30 forward primers and a C-beta reverse primer. TCRdb analysed the multiplex PCR reads with MiXCR anew, one entry per CDR3 protein. The sample holds just over 300,000 distinct CDR3 sequences, 58% seen once. The ends were cut back, 4 bases at V and 10 bases at J, with 16 bases in the middle. Germline V gene data show CDR1 as SGHAT and CDR2 as FQNNGV. The CDR3 is made up of 13 amino acids. It was unsorted whole blood that yielded blood RNA, and germline DNA was also extracted. Turning to this clonotype: What it recognizes is unknown.

The source is a woman in her 30s with primary liver carcinoma and hepatitis B virus infection. The V gene is TRBV11-2, the J gene TRBJ2-5, with no clear D. Specimen: peripheral blood. CDR3 in DNA: TGTGCCAGCAGCTCAGATAGGCAGGCCCTCCAGTACTTC. It codes for CASSSDRQALQYF.